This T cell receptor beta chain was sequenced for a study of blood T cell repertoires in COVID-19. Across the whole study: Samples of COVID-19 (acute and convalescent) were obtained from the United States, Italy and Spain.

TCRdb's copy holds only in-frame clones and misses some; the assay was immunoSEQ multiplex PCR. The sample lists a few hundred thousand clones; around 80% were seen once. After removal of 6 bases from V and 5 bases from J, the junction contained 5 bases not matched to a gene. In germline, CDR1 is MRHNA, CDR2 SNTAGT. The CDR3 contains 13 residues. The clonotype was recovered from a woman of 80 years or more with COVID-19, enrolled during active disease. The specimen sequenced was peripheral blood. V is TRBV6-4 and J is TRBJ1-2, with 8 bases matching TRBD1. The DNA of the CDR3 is TGTGCCAGCAGCCTAGGGACAGGTTATGGCTACACCTTC. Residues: CASSLGTGYGYTF.